A single sample gave rise to the 13 T cell receptor beta chains below, sequenced in a study of cytomegalovirus exposure and HLA in healthy donors (dated by TCRdb to about 2017). The library was prepared using the immunoSEQ multiplex PCR assay. A mixture of 60 forward primers for TCR Vbeta segments and 13 reverse primers for TCR Jbeta segments was used in the multiplex PCR. What TCRdb holds here is the immuneACCESS table cut down to in-frame rearrangements. Part of the clones is not present; checked against another copy, under half of the missing clones reflect an unresolved V gene, and the others are unexplained. The sample contains 100,000 to 120,000 clones, approximately 78% of them found a single time. In total, the top ten clones hold approximately 1.2% of the sample. The sequencing sample was made of PBMCs. All receptors derive from a woman aged 30 to 39 in good health and CMV-seronegative.

The chain combines TRBV30 with TRBJ2-1; no firm D call. The V gene lost 4 bases and the J gene lost 0 bases, with 7 bases spanning the gap. This CDR3 has 13 residues. CDR1 and CDR2 (germline): GTSNPN, SVGIG (reference sequence). The CDR3 is CAWTTGSYNEQFF. The DNA of the CDR3 is TGTGCCTGGACGACGGGCTCCTACAATGAGCAGTTCTTC.

The genes are TRBV18 and TRBJ1-2, with a weak D call TRBD1 (5 bases). The CDR3 has 15 residues. Trimming shortened V by 4 bases and J by 1 base, and 13 bases separated the two germline ends. Per the germline V gene, CDR1 is KGHSH and CDR2 is LQKENI. CDR3 DNA sequence: TGTGCCAGCTCACTCGACAGAGCGTTTAACTATGGCTACACCTTC. Translating it yields CASSLDRAFNYGYTF.

This rearrangement joins TRBV25-1 to TRBJ2-3; tentatively, D is TRBD1 (6 bases). Trimming shortened V by 8 bases and J by 4 bases, and 16 bases separated the two germline ends. The germline CDR1 and CDR2 sequences are MGHDK and SYGVNS. CDR3 length: 14 residues. Here the CDR3 reads CASSSGDSADTQYF. The CDR3, as DNA: TGTGCCAGCTCCTCAGGGGATTCCGCAGATACGCAGTATTTT.

The chain links TRBV27 to TRBJ1-6; a possible D gene is TRBD1 (6 bases). Germline V lookup: CDR1 MNHEY, CDR2 SMNVEV (reference sequence). Trimming pared 6 bases from V and 9 bases from J, leaving 12 bases between. The length of the CDR3 is 13 residues. The CDR3 protein is CASRQGQFSPLHF. CDR3 coding DNA: TGTGCCAGCAGGCAAGGACAGTTTTCACCCCTCCACTTT.

The gene calls are TRBV4-1 and TRBJ2-1, with a possible D match to TRBD1 (6 bases). From germline, CDR1 is MGHRA and CDR2 YSYEKL. Trimming removed 1 base from V and 4 bases from J, with 17 bases in between. The CDR3 contains 17 residues. This CDR3 reads CASSQGPEGTKYNEQFF. CDR3 DNA sequence: TGCGCCAGCAGCCAAGGTCCAGAGGGGACAAAGTACAATGAGCAGTTCTTC.

The rearrangement uses TRBV12-5 and TRBJ2-2, with 13 bases that match TRBD2. V lost 1 base to trimming and J lost 3 bases; unmatched junction nucleotides: 8. The length of the CDR3 is 19 residues. The germline CDR1 and CDR2 sequences are LGHNT and FRNRAP. CDR3 in amino acids: CASGLARLAGGGDTGELFF. The DNA for the CDR3 is TGTGCTAGTGGTTTGGCCCGACTAGCGGGAGGAGGGGACACCGGGGAGCTGTTTTTT.

The sample holds a few counts of this clone. This chain connects TRBV27 to TRBJ2-7; D is possibly TRBD2 (5 bases). The V end lost 4 bases, the J end lost 3 bases, and 13 bases lay between the germline ends. The CDR3 covers 14 residues. Germline CDR1 is MNHEY and CDR2 is SMNVEV (reference sequence). The CDR3: CASSSRLSGYEQYF. As DNA, the CDR3 is TGTGCCAGCAGTTCTCGACTGAGCGGCTACGAGCAGTACTTC.

The V call is TRBV6-5, the J call TRBJ2-3; D is unclear. Germline-derived CDR1 and CDR2 are MNHEY and SVGAGI. Trimming removed 6 bases at V and 2 bases at J, with 12 bases between. The CDR3 sequence is 14 residues long. Written as DNA, the CDR3 is TGTGCCAGCAGAAGCTTCCTGTACACAGATACGCAGTATTTT. It translates to CASRSFLYTDTQYF.

The genes are TRBV30 and TRBJ1-2; TRBD1 matches 8 bases. Germline V gene lookup returns CDR1 GTSNPN and CDR2 SVGIG (reference sequence). CDR3 size: 16 residues. J gave up 4 bases and V 3 bases, and 13 bases lay outside the gene matches. In DNA form, the CDR3 reads TGTGCCTGGAGAGACACCTCAGGGGGCTTCGGCTATGGCTACACCTTC. Translation gives CAWRDTSGGFGYGYTF.

The V call is TRBV4-3, the J call TRBJ1-4; no firm D call. This CDR3 is 15 amino acids long. The V gene lost 0 bases and the J gene lost 8 bases, with 13 bases spanning the gap. Germline CDR1 LGHNA, CDR2 YSLEER. The CDR3 DNA follows: TGCGCCAGCAGCCAAGAGGGCAGCGGAGCGGAAAAACTGTTTTTT. Amino acid sequence: CASSQEGSGAEKLFF.

The chain couples TRBV5-8 to TRBJ1-2; D unclear. Germline CDR1 reads SGHTS; CDR2 reads YDEGEE. Deletions cut 2 bases from V and 2 bases from J, with 4 bases between. CDR3 size: 12 residues. DNA of the CDR3: TGTGCCAGCAGCTTACAGAACTATGGCTACACCTTC. It specifies CASSLQNYGYTF.

This chain connects TRBV4-2 to TRBJ2-5; 9 nucleotides match TRBD2. There are 16 residues in the CDR3. CDR1 and CDR2 from the germline V gene are LGHNA and YNFKEQ. V trimming: 4 bases; J trimming: 5 bases; junction bases outside the gene matches: 11. DNA for the CDR3: TGTGCCAGCAGCCTGTCCGTAGCGGGAGAGCACGAGACCCAGTACTTC. It specifies CASSLSVAGEHETQYF.

The gene calls are TRBV30 and TRBJ1-2; 7 bases are shared with TRBD1. The junction had 21 bases not matched to a gene; V was cut back by 3 bases and J by 8 bases. The germline V gene has CDR1 GTSNPN and CDR2 SVGIG (reference sequence). CDR3 length: 17 amino acids. Here the CDR3 DNA reads TGTGCCTGGAGCCTCCTTAGACAGGGCCCTCCTATGAAGGGCTACACCTTC. Translation: CAWSLLRQGPPMKGYTF.